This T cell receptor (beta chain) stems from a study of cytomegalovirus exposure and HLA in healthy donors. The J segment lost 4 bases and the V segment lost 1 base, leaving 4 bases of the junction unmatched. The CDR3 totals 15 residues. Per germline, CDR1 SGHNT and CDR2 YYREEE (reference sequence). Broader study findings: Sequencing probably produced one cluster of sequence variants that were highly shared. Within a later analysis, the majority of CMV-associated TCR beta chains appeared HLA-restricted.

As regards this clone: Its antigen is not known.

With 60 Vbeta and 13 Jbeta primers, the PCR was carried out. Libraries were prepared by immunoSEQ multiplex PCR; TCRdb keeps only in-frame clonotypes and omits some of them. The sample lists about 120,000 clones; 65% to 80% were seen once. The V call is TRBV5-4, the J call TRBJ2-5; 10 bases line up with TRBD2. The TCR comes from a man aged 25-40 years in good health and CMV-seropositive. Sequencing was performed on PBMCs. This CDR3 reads CASSLNSGGLETQYF. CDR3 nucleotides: TGTGCCAGCAGCTTGAATAGCGGGGGGTTAGAGACCCAGTACTTC.